This TCR beta chain stems from a study of graft-versus-host responses after intestinal transplantation. Overall study: Every transplant recipient was induced with anti-thymocyte globulin, then maintained on tacrolimus and steroids for around 3 years. Findings of the study overall: Recipient marrow harbored GvH clones, some of which surfaced first in ileum or blood.

Looked up from germline, CDR1 is LGHNA and CDR2 is YSLEER. The V end lost 5 bases, the J end lost 6 bases, and 13 bases lay between the germline ends. The CDR3 length is 14 residues. The table came from immunoSEQ multiplex PCR; TCRdb's copy has only in-frame clones and leaves some out. The sample contains about 89,000 clones, about 92% of which appear only once. This clone was detected once. Its antigen is not identified. The clonotype comes from a human donor who received an intestinal transplant. The chain uses TRBV4-3 and TRBJ2-2; D remains unclear. The sequencing used unstimulated CD8+ T cells sorted from spleen or lymph node cells, collected before intestinal transplant. Here the CDR3 reads CASSGISVPGELFF. The CDR3, as DNA: TGCGCCAGCAGCGGTATCTCAGTGCCCGGGGAGCTGTTTTTT.